This passage covers 28 T cell receptor beta chains from one sample sequenced in a study of monozygotic twins with inflammatory bowel disease. TCRdb reprocessed the 5' RACE reads; each CDR3 protein has one entry and no DNA is given. This sample contains a few hundred thousand distinct CDR3 sequences. The specimen sequenced was blood. All receptors derive from a human donor with ulcerative colitis or Crohn's disease, or a healthy co-twin of an affected twin (not recorded which).

The chain uses TRBV15 and TRBJ2-1; TCRdb selects TRBD1, and the lack of DNA leaves this call unchecked. The CDR3 spans 15 residues. Germline CDR1 is LNHNV and CDR2 is YYDKDF (reference sequence). This CDR3 is CATSRDFRGLDEQFF.

The chain couples TRBV12-3 or TRBV12-4 to TRBJ2-3; TCRdb calls TRBD1, which cannot be checked without DNA. This CDR3 region has 16 residues. This chain's CDR3 is CASSSGTRASTDTQYF.

The chain carries TRBV5-1 and TRBJ1-4. CDR1 is SGHRS and CDR2 is YFSETQ in the germline V gene. The CDR3 loop spans 13 amino acids. The CDR3 loop is CASSLESGEKLFF.

The rearrangement joins TRBV7-6 to TRBJ2-7; the TCRdb call, TRBD1, lacks DNA for checking. This CDR3 has 13 residues. The germline gives CDR1 SGHVS, CDR2 FNYEAQ. CDR3 in amino acids: CASSLVTGHEQYF. Based on the CDR3 plus reference TRBV7-6 and TRBJ2-7, the full variable domain is GAGVSQSPRYKVTKRGQDVALRCDPISGHVSLYWYRQALGQGPEFLTYFNYEAQQDKSGLPNDRFSAERPEGSISTLTIQRTEQRDSAMYRCASSLVTGHEQYFGPGTRLTVT.

This chain connects TRBV5-1 to TRBJ2-7. The germline V gene encodes CDR1 SGHRS and CDR2 YFSETQ. The CDR3 is 11 residues long. This CDR3 reads CASSLMDEQYF.

J is TRBJ2-1 and V is TRBV10-3. From germline, CDR1 is ENHRY and CDR2 SYGVKD. CDR3 length: 13 residues. This CDR3 is CAISSSSYNEQFF.

This rearrangement joins TRBV4-1 to TRBJ2-5; TCRdb indicates TRBD2, and absent DNA this call remains unverified. Germline-derived CDR1 and CDR2 are MGHRA and YSYEKL. CDR3 length equals 15 residues. The CDR3 loop reads CASSQPGGPRTTQYF.

The chain carries TRBV5-4 and TRBJ1-4. Per germline, CDR1 SGHNT and CDR2 YYREEE (reference sequence). The length of the CDR3 is 14 residues. The CDR3 loop reads CASSLDSDNEKLFF.

The chain is built from TRBV5-1 and TRBJ1-1. The CDR3 is 16 amino acids. Germline V gene lookup returns CDR1 SGHRS and CDR2 YFSETQ. CDR3 sequence reads: CASSLGLQMGNTEAFF. The whole variable domain, remainder taken from reference TRBV5-1 and TRBJ1-1, is KAGVTQTPRYLIKTRGQQVTLSCSPISGHRSVSWYQQTPGQGLQFLFEYFSETQRNKGNFPGRFSGRQFSNSRSEMNVSTLELGDSALYLCASSLGLQMGNTEAFFGQGTRLTVV.

The V and J genes are TRBV7-9 and TRBJ2-1. Germline V gene lookup returns CDR1 SEHNR and CDR2 FQNEAQ (reference sequence). CDR3 size: 16 residues. This chain's CDR3 is CASSLNSGRLYNEQFF.

V is TRBV12-3 or TRBV12-4 and J is TRBJ1-1; TCRdb's D call of TRBD1 is untestable without DNA. CDR3 length equals 13 residues. The CDR3: CASSSGSPTEAFF.

This chain joins TRBV9 and TRBJ1-2. Germline values: CDR1 SGDLS, CDR2 YYNGEE. This CDR3 spans 15 amino acids. CDR3 protein: CASSVAQEGLGGYTF.

This chain connects TRBV5-1 to TRBJ2-3; TCRdb returns TRBD2, unconfirmable since there is no DNA. The CDR3 spans 19 residues. Per germline, CDR1 SGHRS and CDR2 YFSETQ. CDR3 sequence reads: CASSLILAGGSGLTDTQYF.

This chain joins TRBV12-3 or TRBV12-4 and TRBJ1-1. This CDR3 is built from 14 residues. This CDR3 is CASSPLEGYTEAFF.

This sequence joins TRBV20-1 and TRBJ2-1; there is no DNA to check the TCRdb D call of TRBD2. CDR1 is DFQATT and CDR2 is SNEGSKA in the germline V gene (reference sequence). The CDR3 covers 16 residues. CDR3 loop: CSARGLAGGNYNEQFF.

The V gene is TRBV6-1, the J gene TRBJ1-1. Germline CDR1 reads MNHNS; CDR2 reads SASEGT. The length of the CDR3 is 14 residues. The CDR3 reads CASSPSNMGTEAFF.

CDR3 residues: CASSLGGGGEIF. The rearrangement joins TRBV12-3 or TRBV12-4 to TRBJ2-1; TCRdb's D call of TRBD1 is untestable without DNA. This CDR3 has 12 amino acids.

J is TRBJ2-5 and V is TRBV20-1; TCRdb gives TRBD2 as the D gene, but with no DNA this cannot be confirmed. Germline V lookup: CDR1 DFQATT, CDR2 SNEGSKA (reference sequence). There are 14 residues in the CDR3. CDR3 in amino acids: CSASSSGVLETQYF.

The chain employs TRBV12-3 or TRBV12-4 and TRBJ1-1. The CDR3 has 12 amino acids. CDR3 sequence reads: CASRYGVYEAFF.

This chain connects TRBV20-1 to TRBJ2-7; the D call from TCRdb, TRBD1, cannot be confirmed without DNA. The CDR3 runs to 17 residues. Per the germline V gene, CDR1 is DFQATT and CDR2 is SNEGSKA (reference sequence). The chain's CDR3 is CSAREPPRVIGFYEQYF.

This chain uses TRBV12-3 or TRBV12-4 with TRBJ2-2; the TRBD1 assignment by TCRdb is unverifiable without DNA. This CDR3 comprises 14 residues. The CDR3 loop is CASSVGNNAGELFF.

The rearrangement uses TRBV7-2 and TRBJ2-2. Germline assignment: CDR1 SGHTA and CDR2 FQGNSA. This CDR3 is 14 amino acids long. The CDR3 sequence is CASSLARQTGELFF.

The CDR3 loop reads CSGGVLYGDTEAFF. The chain uses TRBV29-1 and TRBJ1-1; TCRdb picks TRBD1, but there is no DNA to check that call. The V gene's germline CDR1 is SQVTM and CDR2 ANQGSEA. CDR3 length: 14 amino acids.

The chain carries TRBV5-4 and TRBJ2-3; the TCRdb call, TRBD2, lacks DNA for checking. The length of the CDR3 is 16 residues. Per the germline V gene, CDR1 is SGHNT and CDR2 is YYREEE (reference sequence). The CDR3 region is CASMRGAGAPQDTQYF.

The rearrangement links TRBV12-3 or TRBV12-4 to TRBJ2-1. The CDR3 contains 14 residues. CDR3 region: CASSLTWGYNEQFF.

This chain uses TRBV12-3 or TRBV12-4 with TRBJ2-7. The CDR3 has 14 amino acids. The chain's CDR3 is CASSPLTDPYEQYF.

V usage is TRBV5-4 and J usage is TRBJ2-3; TCRdb designates TRBD1, a call that cannot be tested without DNA. CDR1 SGHNT and CDR2 YYREEE come from the germline V gene (reference sequence). This CDR3 is built from 13 residues. The CDR3 loop reads CASSKDREDTQYF.

The genes are TRBV11-2 and TRBJ2-7; there is no DNA to check the TCRdb D call of TRBD1. The CDR3 has 14 residues. Germline V lookup: CDR1 SGHAT, CDR2 FQNNGV. The CDR3 spells CASSVTGGMGEQYF.